This TCR beta chain was recorded in a study of T-cell reconstitution after alpha-beta-depleted transplantation in children. Notes on the study in general: Newly made T cells mostly supplied T-cell counts and diversity one year after transplant. Some patients owed their high day-60 TCRbeta diversity to surviving recipient T cells and thymic progenitors. Several hundred expanded graft clones reportedly were the source of alpha-beta T cells about two months after transplant.

TCRbeta library preparation incorporated unique molecular identifiers. MiXCR, applied by TCRdb to the PCR reads, yields one record per CDR3 protein. This sample has 500,000 to 650,000 distinct CDR3 sequences, with roughly 13% found just once. J was trimmed by 4 bases and V by 4 bases; bases with no gene match: 7. CDR3 size: 16 residues. The V gene's germline CDR1 is SGHTA and CDR2 FQGNSA. Notes on this clonotype: Antigen: not known.

The chain joins TRBV7-2 to TRBJ2-3; 11 bases are shared with TRBD2. The sequenced sample was PBMCs, mostly from graft donor cells, obtained 360 days after TCRalphabeta/CD19-depleted stem cell transplant. The source of this sequence is a male patient between 5 and 17 years old who had a stem cell transplant for acute myeloid leukemia, so the T cells may come from the graft donor. CDR3 bases: TGTGCCAGCAGCTCCCAACTAGCGGGAGTCCCAGATACGCAGTATTTT. Protein sequence: CASSSQLAGVPDTQYF. The whole variable domain, remainder taken from reference TRBV7-2 and TRBJ2-3, is GAGVSQSPSNKVTEKGKDVELRCDPISGHTALYWYRQSLGQGLEFLIYFQGNSAPDKSGLPSDRFSAERTGGSVSTLTIQRTQQEDSAVYLCASSSQLAGVPDTQYFGPGTRLTVL.